The clone carrying this TCR beta chain came up a few times. Authors' processing steps: Amplifying reference gene primers gave estimates of nucleated cell counts. The table came from immunoSEQ multiplex PCR; TCRdb's copy has only in-frame clones and leaves some out. V and J calls and clone size are those listed in that table; D and trimming were worked out from the DNA. Among approximately 210,000 clones listed, almost 85% were seen once. The source of the sample is a study of blood T cell repertoires in COVID-19. The V and J ends lost 0 bases and 0 bases respectively, with 10 bases between them. The CDR3 extends over 16 amino acids. CDR1 and CDR2 (germline): SGHDT, YYEEEE.

The source of this sequence is a woman aged 70-85 years with active or convalescent COVID-19. This chain uses TRBV5-6 with TRBJ2-1; TRBD2 might be the D (6 bases). The sequenced material came from peripheral blood. CDR3 bases: TGTGCCAGCAGCTTGGTGGGACTTAGCTCCTACAATGAGCAGTTCTTC. Amino acid sequence: CASSLVGLSSYNEQFF.